The 32 T cell receptor beta chains in this list originate from one sample, sequenced in a study of OX40 agonist ivuxolimab in advanced cancers. The repertoire was sequenced with immunoSEQ multiplex PCR; TCRdb's copy has only in-frame clones and lacks some. Of tens of thousands of clones in the sample, 85% were seen once. This sample comprised CD4+ or CD8+ T cells sorted from blood, obtained in a trial of the OX40 agonist ivuxolimab. The receptors were gathered from an adult with an advanced solid tumor such as melanoma, head and neck, liver or kidney cancer.

V is TRBV28 and J is TRBJ2-5; maybe TRBD1 (5 bases). Germline-derived CDR1 and CDR2 are MDHEN and SYDVKM. V was clipped by 3 bases and J by 2 bases, with 13 bases between them. The CDR3 has 15 residues. The CDR3 DNA reads TGTGCCAGCAGTTTGGCAACAGGAATACAAGAGACCCAGTACTTC. It codes for CASSLATGIQETQYF.

The rearrangement links TRBV4-1 to TRBJ2-3; a possible D gene is TRBD2 (5 bases). With 1 base removed from V and 3 bases from J, the gap between germline ends came to 14 bases. CDR3 length: 16 amino acids. The germline gives CDR1 MGHRA, CDR2 YSYEKL. The CDR3 nucleotides are TGCGCCAGCAGCCAAGCTACTGCGGGTGTTACAGATACGCAGTATTTT. Translating gives CASSQATAGVTDTQYF.

The chain recombines TRBV19 with TRBJ2-7; 7 nucleotides match TRBD2. The CDR3 is 14 residues long. Germline V gene lookup returns CDR1 LNHDA and CDR2 SQIVND (reference sequence). Trimming cost V 5 bases and J 1 base; bases outside gene matches: 5. CDR3 sequence reads: CASSSERGSYEQYF. Written as DNA, the CDR3 is TGTGCCAGTAGTTCGGAGCGGGGATCCTACGAGCAGTACTTC.

The chain employs TRBV11-3 and TRBJ2-2; tentatively, D is TRBD1 (5 bases). The CDR3 spans 14 residues. V was shortened by 7 bases and J by 4 bases, with 13 bases between the two germline ends. CDR1 and CDR2 (germline): SGHNT, YENEEA. DNA for the CDR3: TGTGCCAGCACGAGCAGGGTAGGCACCGGGGAGCTGTTTTTT. As protein: CASTSRVGTGELFF.

The CDR3 loop is CASSLGSVGASYEQYF. CDR3 DNA: TGTGCCAGCAGCTTAGGTTCTGTGGGGGCCTCCTACGAGCAGTACTTC. V usage is TRBV11-2 and J usage is TRBJ2-7, with D possibly matching TRBD1 (6 bases). Per the germline V gene, CDR1 is SGHAT and CDR2 is FQNNGV. CDR3 length: 16 residues. Trimming removed 1 base at V and 0 bases at J, with 13 bases between. Filled out from reference TRBV11-2 and TRBJ2-7, the complete variable domain reads EAGVAQSPRYKIIEKRQSVAFWCNPISGHATLYWYQQILGQGPKLLIQFQNNGVVDDSQLPKDRFSAERLKGVDSTLKIQPAKLEDSAVYLCASSLGSVGASYEQYFGPGTRLTVT.

This clone was counted a few times. This could be a read error, since a much larger clone is one nucleotide away. Other DNA variants within this sample encode the same CDR3. This chain links TRBV5-4 with TRBJ1-5, with D possibly matching TRBD1 (6 bases). CDR1 and CDR2 (germline): SGHNT, YYREEE (reference sequence). This CDR3 is built from 16 residues. Trimming removed 0 bases from V and 1 base from J, with 11 bases in between. This CDR3 reads CASSLGGRGSNQPQHF. CDR3 coding DNA: TGTGCCAGCAGCTTGGGGGGCAGGGGAAGCAATCAGCCCCAGCATTTT.

The chain couples TRBV28 to TRBJ2-3; tentatively, D is TRBD1 or TRBD2 (5 bases each). The CDR3 runs to 18 residues. V shed 4 bases and J shed 0 bases, with 20 bases lying between them. Per germline, CDR1 MDHEN and CDR2 SYDVKM. This CDR3 reads CASSYNLIRDGSTDTQYF. CDR3 sequence (DNA): TGTGCCAGCAGTTACAACCTGATCCGGGACGGCAGCACAGATACGCAGTATTTT.

The chain joins TRBV30 to TRBJ2-1, with D possibly called TRBD1 or TRBD2 (5 bases each). The CDR3 has 14 amino acids. Per the germline V gene, CDR1 is GTSNPN and CDR2 is SVGIG (reference sequence). The V end was cut by 2 bases, the J end by 8 bases, with 16 bases between. This CDR3 is CAWSRRRWGDEQFF. In nucleotides, the CDR3 is TGTGCCTGGAGTCGGAGGCGGTGGGGCGATGAGCAGTTCTTC. Filled out from reference TRBV30 and TRBJ2-1, the complete variable domain reads SQTIHQWPATLVQPVGSPLSLECTVEGTSNPNLYWYRQAAGRGLQLLFYSVGIGQISSEVPQNLSASRPQDRQFILSSKKLLLSDSGFYLCAWSRRRWGDEQFFGPGTRLTVL.

V is TRBV7-9 and J is TRBJ2-7; the match to TRBD2 covers 7 bases. CDR1 and CDR2 from the germline V gene are SEHNR and FQNEAQ (reference sequence). The CDR3 extends over 13 amino acids. With V trimmed by 1 base and J by 6 bases, 3 bases remained unmatched. CDR3 region: CASSLGASGEQYF. CDR3 nucleotide sequence: TGTGCCAGCAGCTTAGGAGCTAGCGGCGAGCAGTACTTC. Full variable domain (remainder filled in from reference TRBV7-9 and TRBJ2-7): DTGVSQNPRHKITKRGQNVTFRCDPISEHNRLYWYRQTLGQGPEFLTYFQNEAQLEKSRLLSDRFSAERPKGSFSTLEIQRTEQGDSAMYLCASSLGASGEQYFGPGTRLTVT.

The chain employs TRBV5-4 and TRBJ2-1; D is undetermined. Looked up from germline, CDR1 is SGHNT and CDR2 is YYREEE (reference sequence). V was trimmed by 0 bases and J by 0 bases, leaving 7 bases between them. This CDR3 has 15 residues. The CDR3 coding sequence is TGTGCCAGCAGCTTGGAGCAGAGCTCCTACAATGAGCAGTTCTTC. It specifies CASSLEQSSYNEQFF. The full variable domain, its missing parts supplied by reference TRBV5-4 and TRBJ2-1, is ETGVTQSPTHLIKTRGQQVTLRCSSQSGHNTVSWYQQALGQGPQFIFQYYREEENGRGNFPPRFSGLQFPNYSSELNVNALELDDSALYLCASSLEQSSYNEQFFGPGTRLTVL.

Only one count was recorded for this clone. The chain is built from TRBV10-3 and TRBJ2-2, with D possibly being TRBD2 (6 bases). Germline CDR1 reads ENHRY; CDR2 reads SYGVKD. The CDR3 runs 15 residues. V gave up 2 bases and J gave up 4 bases, with 11 bases separating them. The CDR3: CAISERGAGTGELFF. CDR3 nucleotides: TGTGCCATCAGTGAGCGGGGAGCGGGCACCGGGGAGCTGTTTTTT.

The genes are TRBV19 and TRBJ2-4; TRBD1 matches at 9 bases. The CDR3 extends over 13 amino acids. The J segment lost 14 bases and the V segment lost 5 bases, leaving 10 bases of the junction unmatched. Germline-derived CDR1 and CDR2 are LNHDA and SQIVND (reference sequence). CDR3 sequence: CASSRDLGQGKYF. The CDR3 region has the DNA TGTGCCAGTAGTCGCGACCTAGGACAGGGGAAGTACTTC.

The chain joins TRBV19 to TRBJ2-1, with 7 bases matching TRBD2. Germline lookup yields CDR1 LNHDA and CDR2 SQIVND (reference sequence). The CDR3 is 14 amino acids. Trimming removed 6 bases from V and 2 bases from J; junction bases left unmatched: 4. The CDR3 nucleotides are TGTGCCAGTAGGTTAGCGGGCGCCTACAATGAGCAGTTCTTC. Translated: CASRLAGAYNEQFF.

The gene calls are TRBV10-3 and TRBJ1-1; D gene unclear. Germline loops: CDR1 ENHRY, CDR2 SYGVKD. V was pared by 3 bases and J by 6 bases, with 14 bases between. CDR3 length: 14 amino acids. The CDR3 bases are TGTGCCATCAGTGACCTCGCGGTCGGATCTGAAGCTTTCTTT. This gives the protein CAISDLAVGSEAFF.

This chain joins TRBV27 and TRBJ1-3, with D perhaps matching TRBD1 (5 bases). Germline V CDR1 and CDR2: MNHEY, SMNVEV (reference sequence). CDR3 size: 15 residues. Trimming took 8 bases from V and 0 from J, leaving 14 bases between them. The chain's CDR3 is CASGFGGSSGNTIYF. The CDR3 DNA reads TGTGCCAGCGGCTTTGGGGGGAGCTCTGGAAACACCATATATTTT.

The V gene is TRBV15, the J gene TRBJ1-2, with D maybe TRBD1 (6 bases). V lost 3 bases and J 6 bases, leaving 17 bases between the germline ends. The CDR3 covers 15 residues. Germline CDR1 LNHNV, CDR2 YYDKDF (reference sequence). The CDR3 loop is CATSRGTSPSNGYTF. The CDR3 nucleotides read TGTGCCACCAGCAGGGGGACATCTCCTTCGAATGGCTACACCTTC.

The rearrangement uses TRBV18 and TRBJ2-5, with 8 bases fitting TRBD2. With V trimmed by 6 bases and J by 5 bases, 8 bases remained unmatched. The CDR3 runs 14 residues. Germline V gives CDR1 KGHSH, CDR2 LQKENI. The CDR3 is CASSAGLVAETQYF. In DNA, the CDR3 is TGTGCCAGCTCCGCGGGACTAGTCGCGGAGACCCAGTACTTC.

Note on this clone: Mismatch with germline at one junction end may stem from a read error. The sample has other DNA sequences that encode this CDR3 too. This sequence joins TRBV15 and TRBJ1-5; D is unresolved. This CDR3 has 15 residues. Germline lookup yields CDR1 LNHNV and CDR2 YYDKDF (reference sequence). The CDR3 loop is CATSRGGGVNQPQHF. The CDR3, as DNA: TGTGCCACCAGCAGAGGAGGTGGGGTAAATCAGCCTCAGCATTTT.

The CDR3 protein is CASSSSGSYEQYF. CDR3 DNA: TGTGCCAGCAGCTCTAGCGGGAGTTACGAGCAGTACTTC. The rearrangement links TRBV7-2 to TRBJ2-7; 10 positions agree with TRBD2. Germline trimming cut 4 bases from V and 4 bases from J; bases unmatched to any gene: 1. The CDR3 is 13 amino acids. Germline assignment: CDR1 SGHTA and CDR2 FQGNSA.

V usage is TRBV4-3 and J usage is TRBJ2-5, with D possibly being TRBD1 (5 bases). The CDR3 runs 15 residues. Germline V lookup: CDR1 LGHNA, CDR2 YSLEER. V gave up 2 bases and J gave up 2 bases, with 12 bases separating them. CDR3: CASSQKGQTQETQYF. The CDR3 region has the DNA TGCGCCAGCAGCCAAAAGGGGCAGACGCAAGAGACCCAGTACTTC.

The chain couples TRBV5-8 to TRBJ1-4, with D perhaps TRBD1 (5 bases). Germline V gene lookup returns CDR1 SGHTS and CDR2 YDEGEE. V shed 3 bases and J shed 4 bases, with 7 bases lying between them. The CDR3 is 13 residues long. The CDR3 sequence: CASSSGDNEKLFF. Written as DNA, the CDR3 is TGTGCCAGCAGCTCGGGGGATAATGAAAAACTGTTTTTT.

This chain connects TRBV19 to TRBJ1-1, with unresolved D. CDR1 is LNHDA and CDR2 is SQIVND in the germline V gene (reference sequence). The CDR3 length is 14 residues. Trimming stripped 1 base from V and 4 bases from J, with 10 bases between. In DNA form, the CDR3 reads TGTGCCAGTAGTATAGGTCTCAGGACCACTGAAGCTTTCTTT. It translates to CASSIGLRTTEAFF. The full variable domain, its missing parts supplied by reference TRBV19 and TRBJ1-1, is DGGITQSPKYLFRKEGQNVTLSCEQNLNHDAMYWYRQDPGQGLRLIYYSQIVNDFQKGDIAEGYSVSREKKESFPLTVTSAQKNPTAFYLCASSIGLRTTEAFFGQGTRLTVV.

J is TRBJ1-2 and V is TRBV27, with D possibly TRBD1 on 6 matching bases. Between the trimmed V and J ends, which lost 2 bases and 3 bases, there was a span of 13 bases. The CDR3 spans 15 residues. Germline CDR1 reads MNHEY; CDR2 reads SMNVEV (reference sequence). The CDR3 nucleotides are TGTGCCAGCAGTTTAATCGGGGGGCGAGACTATGGCTACACCTTC. This encodes CASSLIGGRDYGYTF.

V gene TRBV25-1 combines with J gene TRBJ2-1, with 13 bases aligning to TRBD2. V shed 5 bases, J shed 6 bases, and the junction held 1 base outside the gene matches. Germline V CDR1 and CDR2: MGHDK, SYGVNS. The CDR3 loop spans 14 amino acids. The CDR3 DNA is TGTGCCAGCAGTAGGACTAGCGGGAGCAATGAGCAGTTCTTC. Amino acid sequence: CASSRTSGSNEQFF.

This chain uses TRBV11-3 with TRBJ2-1, with TRBD2 matching 11 bases. CDR1 and CDR2 from the germline V gene are SGHNT and YENEEA. The CDR3 has 17 amino acids. J was trimmed by 7 bases and V by 1 base; bases with no gene match: 9. This CDR3 reads CASSLALSSGRRNEQFF. The CDR3 nucleotides read TGTGCCAGCAGCTTAGCCCTTTCTAGCGGGAGGAGGAATGAGCAGTTCTTC.

The chain links TRBV15 to TRBJ1-2; perhaps TRBD1 as D (5 bases). Per the germline V gene, CDR1 is LNHNV and CDR2 is YYDKDF (reference sequence). The CDR3 consists of 13 residues. V was trimmed by 5 bases and J by 3 bases, leaving 10 bases between them. CDR3 sequence (DNA): TGTGCCACCAGCCTGGGACGAGACTATGGCTACACCTTC. It codes for CATSLGRDYGYTF.

The chain employs TRBV2 and TRBJ2-5; 12 nucleotides align to TRBD1. V dropped 6 bases and J dropped 5; count of bases not matched to a gene: 7. Germline lookup yields CDR1 SNHLY and CDR2 FYNNEI. This CDR3 region has 15 residues. In nucleotides, the CDR3 is TGTGCCAGCAGGGCCGGGACAGGGGGCTCGGAGACCCAGTACTTC. Its protein is CASRAGTGGSETQYF.

CDR3 DNA: TGTGCCAGCAGTGAAGCAACTAGCGGGAGGTTGGGGGAGCAGTACTTC. Translated, it gives CASSEATSGRLGEQYF. The chain joins TRBV6-1 to TRBJ2-7, with TRBD2 identical over 12 bases. Looked up from germline, CDR1 is MNHNS and CDR2 is SASEGT. The CDR3 covers 16 residues. The ends lost 0 bases at V and 7 bases at J; junction bases unmatched: 7.

The J gene is TRBJ2-5, the V gene TRBV14, with D perhaps being TRBD1 or TRBD2 (5 bases each). The germline V gene has CDR1 SGHDN and CDR2 FVKESK. The CDR3 covers 13 residues. The V end was cut by 1 base, the J end by 7 bases, with 10 bases between. As DNA, the CDR3 is TGTGCCAGCAGCCAAGCGGGGCGTGGGACCCAGTACTTC. Residues: CASSQAGRGTQYF.

The V call is TRBV5-5, the J call TRBJ2-5, with 9 bases identical to TRBD2. There are 13 residues in the CDR3. Per germline, CDR1 SGHKS and CDR2 YYEKEE (reference sequence). After removal of 5 bases from V and 4 bases from J, the junction contained 3 bases not matched to a gene. The DNA of the CDR3 is TGTGCCAGCAGAGCGGGAGGAGGAGAGACCCAGTACTTC. It is translated as CASRAGGGETQYF.

This clone is a singleton in its sample. The V call is TRBV10-3, the J call TRBJ2-1; 12 nucleotides line up with TRBD1. CDR3 size: 18 residues. Per the germline V gene, CDR1 is ENHRY and CDR2 is SYGVKD. After removal of 4 bases from V and 1 base from J, the junction contained 8 bases not matched to a gene. CDR3 bases: TGTGCCATCAGTGTAGGGACAGGGGGCTTTGGGTCCTACAATGAGCAGTTCTTC. It yields the protein CAISVGTGGFGSYNEQFF.

A few counts support this clone. The V call is TRBV7-4, the J call TRBJ1-4, with TRBD1 matching 7 bases. The length of the CDR3 is 15 residues. V was pared by 5 bases and J by 7 bases, with 10 bases of the junction left unmatched. Germline V gives CDR1 SGHVT, CDR2 SQSDAQ. The CDR3 nucleotides are TGTGCCAGCAGCCGCCGACAGGGTCTATCTGAAAAACTGTTTTTT. Translating it yields CASSRRQGLSEKLFF.